This T cell receptor (beta chain) was sequenced for a study of T cell responses to AZD1222 COVID-19 vaccine. General study points: Without day 14 samples, only post-peak T cell repertoires were studied. The donor group comprised mostly white British people and more females; the analysis possibly underestimated clonal diversity.

As for this clone: What it binds is unknown. The same CDR3 is also encoded by other DNA sequences in this sample.

Trimming shortened V by 0 bases and J by 0 bases, and 4 bases separated the two germline ends. The CDR3 totals 14 residues. The germline V gene encodes CDR1 MNHEY and CDR2 SVGAGI. This table comes from immunoSEQ multiplex PCR, and its TCRdb copy is limited to in-frame clones, with some not included. The repertoire consists of around 160,000 clones, with 94% occurring once and the leading ten covering roughly 5.5%. The chain couples TRBV6-5 to TRBJ2-3; no definite D call. The origin of this receptor is an adult who received the AZD1222 COVID-19 vaccine. The sample in question was peripheral blood, obtained 28 days after the second AZD1222 dose. In DNA form, the CDR3 reads TGTGCCAGCAGTTACTCGGCTAGCACAGATACGCAGTATTTT. Amino acids: CASSYSASTDTQYF.